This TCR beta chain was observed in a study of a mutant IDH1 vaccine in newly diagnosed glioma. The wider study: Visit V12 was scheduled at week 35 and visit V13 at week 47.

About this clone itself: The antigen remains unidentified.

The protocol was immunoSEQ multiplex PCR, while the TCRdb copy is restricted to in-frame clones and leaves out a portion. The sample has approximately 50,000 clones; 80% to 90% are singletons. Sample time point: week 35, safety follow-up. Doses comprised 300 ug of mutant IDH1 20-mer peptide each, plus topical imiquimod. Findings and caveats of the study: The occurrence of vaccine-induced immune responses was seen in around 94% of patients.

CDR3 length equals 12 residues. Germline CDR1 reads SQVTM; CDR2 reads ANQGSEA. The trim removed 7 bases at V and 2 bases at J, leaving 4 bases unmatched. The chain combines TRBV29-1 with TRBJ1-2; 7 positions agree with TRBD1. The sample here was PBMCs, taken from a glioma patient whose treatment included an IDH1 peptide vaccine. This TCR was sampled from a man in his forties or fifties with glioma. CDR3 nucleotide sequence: TGCAGCGCCAAGGACAGGAACTATGGCTACACCTTC. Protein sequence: CSAKDRNYGYTF.